These 4 T cell receptor beta chains were sequenced from one sample in a study of T cells in Graves' hyperthyroidism and ophthalmopathy. Authors of the study amplified TCR beta CDR3 regions from RNA transcripts. When the TCR CDR3 underwent first-round RT-PCR, the HTBI primer set was used. Via MiXCR, TCRdb re-called the multiplex PCR reads, giving one row per CDR3 protein. The data contain some 400,000 distinct CDR3 sequences, 19% of them singletons. Sequencing input: blood. These receptors came from a woman under 30 with Graves' hyperthyroidism.

Many counts were recorded for this clonotype. The chain links TRBV27 to TRBJ1-1; D might be TRBD1 (6 bases). This CDR3 spans 14 amino acids. The germline V gene has CDR1 MNHEY and CDR2 SMNVEV (reference sequence). V lost 1 base to trimming and J lost 7 bases, with 13 bases between them. The CDR3 coding sequence is TGTGCCAGCAGTTTATATCAGGGGAGCTATGAAGCTTTCTTT. As protein: CASSLYQGSYEAFF.

In its sample, this clonotype was seen many times. The V and J genes are TRBV2 and TRBJ2-7; D might be TRBD2 (5 bases). Trimming removed 6 bases at V and 7 bases at J, with 13 bases between. The CDR3 spans 12 residues. Germline CDR1 reads SNHLY; CDR2 reads FYNNEI. CDR3: CASSSASGEQYF. CDR3 in DNA: TGTGCCAGCAGCTCAGCTTCGGGGGAGCAGTACTTC.

The rearrangement uses TRBV20-1 and TRBJ2-7; 9 nucleotides align to TRBD1. V shed 2 bases and J 3 bases; nucleotides not matched to a gene: 5. CDR1 is DFQATT and CDR2 is SNEGSKA in the germline V gene (reference sequence). The CDR3 has 14 amino acids. Here the CDR3 DNA reads TGCAGTGCTAGACCGCCGGGACAGGGCTACGAGCAGTACTTC. It specifies CSARPPGQGYEQYF.

Note on this clonotype: This may arise from a read error, as a much more abundant clone is one base away. V gene TRBV5-1 combines with J gene TRBJ1-6; 8 bases are shared with TRBD1. Germline lookup yields CDR1 SGHRS and CDR2 YFSETQ. The CDR3 runs to 16 residues. V gave up 7 bases and J gave up 1 base; unmatched junction bases: 7. CDR3 nucleotides: TGCGCCAGCTCCCGGACAGGGCTTTCCTATAATTCACCCCTCCACTTT. Amino acid sequence: CASSRTGLSYNSPLHF. Looking up the rest from reference TRBV5-1 and TRBJ1-6 gives the full variable domain: KAGVTQTPRYLIKTRGQQVTLSCSPISGHRSVSWYQQTPGQGLQFLFEYFSETQRNKGNFPGRFSGRQFSNSRSEMNVSTLELGDSALYLCASSRTGLSYNSPLHFGNGTRLTVT.